The next 13 T cell receptor beta chains were all read from a single sample in a study of cytomegalovirus exposure and HLA in healthy donors. Amplification used 60 Vbeta primers and 13 Jbeta primers. Only in-frame clones appear in the TCRdb table, and some are missing; sequencing was by immunoSEQ multiplex PCR. Found here are about 98,000 clones, around 67% of them singletons; the top ten hold about 1.7%. The sequenced sample was PBMCs. The origin of the receptors is a male donor in good health and CMV-seronegative.

This chain links TRBV27 with TRBJ1-2; TRBD1 agrees at 10 bases. This CDR3 is 15 amino acids long. V shed 3 bases, J shed 4 bases, and the junction held 5 bases outside the gene matches. Germline loops: CDR1 MNHEY, CDR2 SMNVEV (reference sequence). CDR3 coding DNA: TGTGCCAGCAGTTTTTCGCGGGACAGGGGCTATGGCTACACCTTC. Its translation: CASSFSRDRGYGYTF.

The V call is TRBV28, the J call TRBJ1-1; D gene uncertain. The CDR3 spans 11 residues. The V gene's germline CDR1 is MDHEN and CDR2 SYDVKM. Trimming took 2 bases from V and 7 from J, leaving 5 bases between them. As DNA, the CDR3 is TGTGCCAGCAGTTTACCAGATGAAGCTTTCTTT. Amino acid sequence: CASSLPDEAFF.

This chain links TRBV5-1 with TRBJ2-2, with 7 bases that match TRBD1. Germline values: CDR1 SGHRS, CDR2 YFSETQ. The CDR3 runs 17 residues. The V gene end was trimmed by 0 bases and the J gene end by 0 bases; junction bases not matched to a gene: 5. The CDR3: CASSLGPGQTNTGELFF. CDR3 DNA: TGCGCCAGCAGCTTGGGGCCGGGACAGACGAACACCGGGGAGCTGTTTTTT.

This clone was recorded only once. V usage is TRBV6-1 and J usage is TRBJ1-2; D unresolved. The CDR3 consists of 16 residues. CDR1 and CDR2 from the germline V gene are MNHNS and SASEGT. Between the trimmed V and J ends, which lost 2 bases and 6 bases, there was a span of 19 bases. CDR3 coding DNA: TGTGCCAGCAGTGAACGGTTCGGGGTATTAGGTAATGGCTACACCTTC. As protein: CASSERFGVLGNGYTF.

V gene TRBV9 combines with J gene TRBJ2-3, with 9 nucleotides matching TRBD2. The CDR3 runs 16 residues. Germline-derived CDR1 and CDR2 are SGDLS and YYNGEE. The junction had 5 bases not matched to a gene; V was cut back by 0 bases and J by 3 bases. CDR3 bases: TGTGCCAGCAGCGTAGGAGAAGCGGGAGGAACAGATACGCAGTATTTT. The encoded protein is CASSVGEAGGTDTQYF.

The chain has TRBV12-5 and TRBJ1-1; D uncertain. The CDR3 runs to 15 residues. Looked up from germline, CDR1 is LGHNT and CDR2 is FRNRAP. With 3 bases removed from V and 0 bases from J, the gap between germline ends came to 11 bases. This chain's CDR3 is CASGFIDTMNTEAFF. The CDR3 bases are TGTGCTAGTGGTTTTATCGACACCATGAACACTGAAGCTTTCTTT.

This clone was observed a handful of times. The J gene is TRBJ2-2, the V gene TRBV28, with 15 bases that match TRBD2. The V gene's germline CDR1 is MDHEN and CDR2 SYDVKM. V lost 6 bases and J lost 9; bases outside the gene matches: 5. CDR3 length equals 15 residues. The CDR3 region is CASSRTSGRARELFF. The CDR3 DNA follows: TGTGCCAGCAGCCGGACTAGCGGGAGGGCCCGGGAGCTGTTTTTT.

This clone was found once. The gene calls are TRBV7-9 and TRBJ2-7, with D possibly matching TRBD2 (5 bases). Per the germline V gene, CDR1 is SEHNR and CDR2 is FQNEAQ (reference sequence). V was pared by 5 bases and J by 1 base, with 15 bases between. The length of the CDR3 is 15 residues. The CDR3 nucleotides are TGTGCCAGCAGCCGGCTCGGGGATCGGTCCTACGAGCAGTACTTC. Protein sequence: CASSRLGDRSYEQYF.

The chain links TRBV27 to TRBJ2-1; weak D call: TRBD2 (5 bases). V was clipped by 3 bases and J by 7 bases, with 10 bases between them. Germline-derived CDR1 and CDR2 are MNHEY and SMNVEV (reference sequence). This CDR3 has 13 residues. The CDR3 protein is CASSFTRNNEQFF. The CDR3 bases are TGTGCCAGCAGTTTCACTAGAAATAATGAGCAGTTCTTC.

The chain links TRBV27 to TRBJ2-6; 7 bases map to TRBD1. This CDR3 region has 17 residues. Germline assignment: CDR1 MNHEY and CDR2 SMNVEV (reference sequence). Trimming took 6 bases from V and 2 from J; bases not matched to a gene: 10. CDR3 sequence reads: CASRPSPDRAGANVLTF. CDR3 DNA sequence: TGTGCCAGCAGGCCCTCCCCAGACAGGGCTGGGGCCAACGTCCTGACTTTC. Variable domain in full (rest from reference TRBV27 and TRBJ2-6): EAQVTQNPRYLITVTGKKLTVTCSQNMNHEYMSWYRQDPGLGLRQIYYSMNVEVTDKGDVPEGYKVSRKEKRNFPLILESPSPNQTSLYFCASRPSPDRAGANVLTFGAGSRLTVL.

This rearrangement joins TRBV13 to TRBJ2-1; D may be TRBD2 (6 bases). CDR3 size: 14 residues. Trimming left V 1 base short and J 3 bases short, with 7 bases between. Looked up from germline, CDR1 is PRHDT and CDR2 is FYEKMQ (reference sequence). The CDR3 DNA is TGTGCCAGCAGCTTAGCGGGAGTCTACAATGAGCAGTTCTTC. It translates to CASSLAGVYNEQFF.

The chain recombines TRBV7-2 with TRBJ2-7; weak D call: TRBD1 (5 bases). The CDR3 totals 15 residues. V was clipped by 1 base and J by 0 bases, with 10 bases between them. CDR1 is SGHTA, CDR2 FQGNSA, per germline. The CDR3 region is CASSLDRDSSYEQYF. The CDR3 nucleotides are TGTGCCAGCAGCTTAGACCGCGACAGCTCCTACGAGCAGTACTTC.

The chain uses TRBV29-1 and TRBJ1-1, with D possibly TRBD1 on 5 matching bases. Germline V gene sequence: CDR1 SQVTM, CDR2 ANQGSEA. Trimming took off 3 bases at V and 3 bases at J, with 8 bases between the two ends. The CDR3 is 12 amino acids. CDR3 protein: CSVDREDTEAFF. DNA for the CDR3: TGCAGCGTTGACAGGGAAGACACTGAAGCTTTCTTT.